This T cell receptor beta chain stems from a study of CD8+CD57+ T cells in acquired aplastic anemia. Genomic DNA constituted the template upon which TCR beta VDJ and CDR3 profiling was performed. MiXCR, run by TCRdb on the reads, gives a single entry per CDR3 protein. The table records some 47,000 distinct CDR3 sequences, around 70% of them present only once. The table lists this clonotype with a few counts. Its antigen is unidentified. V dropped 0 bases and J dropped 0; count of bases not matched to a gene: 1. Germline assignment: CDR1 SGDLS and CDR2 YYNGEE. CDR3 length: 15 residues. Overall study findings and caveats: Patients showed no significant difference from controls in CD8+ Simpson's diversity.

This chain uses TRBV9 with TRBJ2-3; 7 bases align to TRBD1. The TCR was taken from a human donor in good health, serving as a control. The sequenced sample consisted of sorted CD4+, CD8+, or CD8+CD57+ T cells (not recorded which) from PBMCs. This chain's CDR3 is CASSVGGQSTDTQYF. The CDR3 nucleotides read TGTGCCAGCAGCGTAGGGGGACAGAGCACAGATACGCAGTATTTT.